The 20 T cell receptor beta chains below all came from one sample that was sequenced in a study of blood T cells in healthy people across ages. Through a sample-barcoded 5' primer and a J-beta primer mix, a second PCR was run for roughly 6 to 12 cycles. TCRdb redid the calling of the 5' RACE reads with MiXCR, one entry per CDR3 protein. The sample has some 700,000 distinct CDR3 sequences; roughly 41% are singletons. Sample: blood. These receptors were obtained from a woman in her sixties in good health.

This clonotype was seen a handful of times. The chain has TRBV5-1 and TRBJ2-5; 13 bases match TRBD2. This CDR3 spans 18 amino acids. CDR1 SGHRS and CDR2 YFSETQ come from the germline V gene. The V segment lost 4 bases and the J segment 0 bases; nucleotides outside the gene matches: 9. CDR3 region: CASSGGLAGSWYQETQYF. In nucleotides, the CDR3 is TGCGCCAGCAGCGGGGGACTAGCGGGGAGTTGGTACCAAGAGACCCAGTACTTC. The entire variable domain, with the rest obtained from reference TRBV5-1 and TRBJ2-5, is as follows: KAGVTQTPRYLIKTRGQQVTLSCSPISGHRSVSWYQQTPGQGLQFLFEYFSETQRNKGNFPGRFSGRQFSNSRSEMNVSTLELGDSALYLCASSGGLAGSWYQETQYFGPGTRLLVL.

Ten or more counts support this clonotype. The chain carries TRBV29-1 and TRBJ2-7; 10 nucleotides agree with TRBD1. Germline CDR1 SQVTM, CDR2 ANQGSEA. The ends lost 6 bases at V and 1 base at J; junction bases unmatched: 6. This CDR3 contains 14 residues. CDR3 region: CSVEGTGASYEQYF. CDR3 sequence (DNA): TGCAGCGTCGAGGGGACAGGGGCATCCTACGAGCAGTACTTC.

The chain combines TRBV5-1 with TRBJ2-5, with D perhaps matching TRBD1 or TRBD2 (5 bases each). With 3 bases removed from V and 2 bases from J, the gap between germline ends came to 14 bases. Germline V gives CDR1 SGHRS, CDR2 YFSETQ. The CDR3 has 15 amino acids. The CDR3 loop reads CASSSGTVRQETQYF. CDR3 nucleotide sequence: TGCGCCAGCAGCTCCGGGACGGTGAGGCAAGAGACCCAGTACTTC.

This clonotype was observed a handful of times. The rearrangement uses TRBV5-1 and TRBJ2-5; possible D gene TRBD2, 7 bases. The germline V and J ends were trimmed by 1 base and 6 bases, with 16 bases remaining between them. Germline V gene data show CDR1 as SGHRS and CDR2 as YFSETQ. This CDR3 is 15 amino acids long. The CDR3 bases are TGCGCCAGCAGCTTGTCACAGGGAGGGAGAAAGACCCAGTACTTC. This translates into CASSLSQGGRKTQYF.

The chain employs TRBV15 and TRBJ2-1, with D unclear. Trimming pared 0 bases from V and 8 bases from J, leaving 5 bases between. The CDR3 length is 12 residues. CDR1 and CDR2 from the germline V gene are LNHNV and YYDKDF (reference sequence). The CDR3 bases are TGTGCCACCAGCAGAGATTGGCATGAGCAGTTCTTC. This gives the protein CATSRDWHEQFF.

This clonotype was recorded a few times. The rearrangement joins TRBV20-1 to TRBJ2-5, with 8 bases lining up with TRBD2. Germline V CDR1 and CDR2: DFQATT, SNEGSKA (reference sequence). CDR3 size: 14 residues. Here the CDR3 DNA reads TGCAGCGATACGGGAGGGCCCTCCCGAGAGACCCAGTACTTC. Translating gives CSDTGGPSRETQYF.

CDR3 sequence reads: CSTAGGVNEQFF. The CDR3 nucleotides read TGCAGTACCGCGGGGGGAGTTAATGAGCAGTTCTTC. The chain is built from TRBV20-1 and TRBJ2-1, with 8 bases identical to TRBD2. The germline V gene has CDR1 DFQATT and CDR2 SNEGSKA (reference sequence). After removal of 8 bases from V and 7 bases from J, the junction contained 7 bases not matched to a gene. This CDR3 is built from 12 residues.

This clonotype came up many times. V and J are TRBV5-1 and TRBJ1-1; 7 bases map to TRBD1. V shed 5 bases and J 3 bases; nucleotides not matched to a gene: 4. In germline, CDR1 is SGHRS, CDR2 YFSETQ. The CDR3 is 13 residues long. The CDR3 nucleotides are TGCGCCAGCAGGTACACAGGGGACACTGAAGCTTTCTTT. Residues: CASRYTGDTEAFF.

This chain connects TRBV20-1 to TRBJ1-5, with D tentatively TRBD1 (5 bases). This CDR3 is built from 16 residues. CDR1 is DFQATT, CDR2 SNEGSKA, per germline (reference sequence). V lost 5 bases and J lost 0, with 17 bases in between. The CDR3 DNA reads TGCAGTGCTGAGGTCCCACGGGACCCTAGCAATCAGCCCCAGCATTTT. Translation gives CSAEVPRDPSNQPQHF.

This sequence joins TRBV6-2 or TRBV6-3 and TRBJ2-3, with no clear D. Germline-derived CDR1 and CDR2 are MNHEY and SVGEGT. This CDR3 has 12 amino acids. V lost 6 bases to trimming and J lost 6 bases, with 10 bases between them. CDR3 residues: CASRYDRDTQYF. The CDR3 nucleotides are TGTGCCAGCAGATACGATAGGGATACGCAGTATTTT.

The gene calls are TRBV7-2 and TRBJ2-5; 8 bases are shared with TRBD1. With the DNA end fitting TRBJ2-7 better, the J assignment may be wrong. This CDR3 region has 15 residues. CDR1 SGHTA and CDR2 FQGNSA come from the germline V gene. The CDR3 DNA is TGTGCCAGCAGCTTAGAGACAGGGGTGCACTACGAGCAGTACTTC. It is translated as CASSLETGVHYEQYF.

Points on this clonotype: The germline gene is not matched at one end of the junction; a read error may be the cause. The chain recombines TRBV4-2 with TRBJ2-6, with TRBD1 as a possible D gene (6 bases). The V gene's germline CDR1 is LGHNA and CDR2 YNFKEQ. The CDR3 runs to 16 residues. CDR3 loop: CASSRNRVSGANVLTF. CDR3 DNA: TGTGCCAGCAGCCGAAACAGGGTATCTGGGGCCAACGTCCTGACTTTT.

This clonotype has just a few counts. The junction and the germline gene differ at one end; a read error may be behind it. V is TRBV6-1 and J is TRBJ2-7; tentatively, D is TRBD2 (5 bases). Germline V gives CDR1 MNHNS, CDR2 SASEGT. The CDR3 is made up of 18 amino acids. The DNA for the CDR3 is TGTACCAGCAGTGAACGGCCCGATTGGAGCGGAGAACCCTACGAGCAGTACTTC. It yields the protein CTSSERPDWSGEPYEQYF.

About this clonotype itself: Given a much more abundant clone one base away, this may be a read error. The CDR3: CASSPPAGMNEQYF. The CDR3, as DNA: TGTGCCAGCAGCCCTCCGGCGGGTATGAATGAGCAGTACTTC. The rearrangement joins TRBV3-1 to TRBJ2-7; D perhaps matches TRBD2 (5 bases). Between the trimmed V and J ends, which lost 4 bases and 7 bases, there was a span of 17 bases. The CDR3 is made up of 14 amino acids. Germline CDR1 LGHDT, CDR2 YNNKEL (reference sequence).

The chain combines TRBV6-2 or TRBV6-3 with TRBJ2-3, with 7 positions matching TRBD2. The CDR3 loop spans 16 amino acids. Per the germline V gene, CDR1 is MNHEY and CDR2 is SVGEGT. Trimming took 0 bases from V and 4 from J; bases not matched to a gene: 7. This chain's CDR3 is CASSYSGGERADTQYF. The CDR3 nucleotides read TGTGCCAGCAGTTACTCGGGGGGGGAACGGGCAGATACGCAGTATTTT.

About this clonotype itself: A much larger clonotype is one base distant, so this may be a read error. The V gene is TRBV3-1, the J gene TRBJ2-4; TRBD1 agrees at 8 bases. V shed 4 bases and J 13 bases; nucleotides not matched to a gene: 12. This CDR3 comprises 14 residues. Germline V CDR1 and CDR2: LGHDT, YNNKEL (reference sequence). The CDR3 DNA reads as TGTGCCAGCAGCCGCCGGACAGGGTTTAGTGAGCAGTACTTC. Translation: CASSRRTGFSEQYF.

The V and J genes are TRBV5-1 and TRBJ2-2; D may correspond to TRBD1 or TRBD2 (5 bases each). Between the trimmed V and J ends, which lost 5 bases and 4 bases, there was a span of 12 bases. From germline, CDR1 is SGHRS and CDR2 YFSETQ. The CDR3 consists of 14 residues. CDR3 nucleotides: TGCGCCAGCAGTTCCCCAGGGAGCACCGGGGAGCTGTTTTTT. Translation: CASSSPGSTGELFF.

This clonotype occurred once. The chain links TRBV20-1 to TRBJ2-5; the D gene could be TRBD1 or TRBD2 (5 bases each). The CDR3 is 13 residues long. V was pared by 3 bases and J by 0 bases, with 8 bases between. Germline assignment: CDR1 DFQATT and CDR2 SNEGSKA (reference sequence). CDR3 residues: CSARGRYQETQYF. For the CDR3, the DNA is TGCAGTGCTAGGGGACGGTACCAAGAGACCCAGTACTTC.

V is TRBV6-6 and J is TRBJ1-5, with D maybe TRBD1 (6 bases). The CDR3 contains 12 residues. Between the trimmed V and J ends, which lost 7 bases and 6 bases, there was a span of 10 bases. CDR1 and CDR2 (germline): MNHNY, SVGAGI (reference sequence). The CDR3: CASKQGGQPQHF. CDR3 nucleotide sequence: TGTGCCAGCAAACAGGGCGGTCAGCCCCAGCATTTT.

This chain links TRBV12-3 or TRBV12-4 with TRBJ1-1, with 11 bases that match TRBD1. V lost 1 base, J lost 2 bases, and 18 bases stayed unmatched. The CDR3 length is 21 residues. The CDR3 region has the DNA TGTGCCAGCAGTTTAGTGGCCCAATTGGGAGGACAGGGGGCTTATAACACTGAAGCTTTCTTT. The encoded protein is CASSLVAQLGGQGAYNTEAFF.